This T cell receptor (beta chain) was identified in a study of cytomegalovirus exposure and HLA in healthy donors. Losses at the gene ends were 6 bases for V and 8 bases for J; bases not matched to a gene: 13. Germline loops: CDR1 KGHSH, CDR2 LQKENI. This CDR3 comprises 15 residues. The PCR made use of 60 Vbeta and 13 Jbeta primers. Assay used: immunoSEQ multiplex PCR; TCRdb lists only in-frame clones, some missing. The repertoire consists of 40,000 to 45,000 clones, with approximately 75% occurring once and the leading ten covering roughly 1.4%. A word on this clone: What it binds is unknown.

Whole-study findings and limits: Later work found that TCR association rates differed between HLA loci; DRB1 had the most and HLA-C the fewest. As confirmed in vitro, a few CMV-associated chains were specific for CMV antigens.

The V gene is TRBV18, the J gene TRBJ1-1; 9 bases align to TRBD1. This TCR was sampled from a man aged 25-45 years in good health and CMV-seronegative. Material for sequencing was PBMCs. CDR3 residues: CASSSPRTGVNEAFF. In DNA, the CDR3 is TGTGCCAGCTCCTCACCGCGGACAGGGGTTAACGAAGCTTTCTTT. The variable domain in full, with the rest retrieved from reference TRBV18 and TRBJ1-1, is NAGVMQNPRHLVRRRGQEARLRCSPMKGHSHVYWYRQLPEEGLKFMVYLQKENIIDESGMPKERFSAEFPKEGPSILRIQQVVRGDSAAYFCASSSPRTGVNEAFFGQGTRLTVV.